The rows below give T cell receptor beta chains drawn from one sample of a study of T cell responses to AZD1222 COVID-19 vaccine. TCRdb keeps only in-frame clones here, not all; method: immunoSEQ multiplex PCR. The sample lists approximately 90,000 clones; around 87% were seen once. This specimen was peripheral blood, taken on day 0 of AZD1222 vaccination. Source of these receptors: an adult in good health. The CDR3 runs from the conserved cysteine through the conserved F or W. The order of the fields is CDR3 length, D gene, clone size, J gene, V gene, CDR3 protein, CDR3 DNA. D genes are given only for firm matches. Some rows have no size entry. The others give once, few or many, or a class for an expanded clone.

12,NA,NA,TRBJ2-7,TRBV3-1/TRBV3-2,CASSPDGYEQYF,TGTGCCAGCAGCCCCGACGGTTACGAGCAGTACTTC
19,TRBD1,once,TRBJ1-1,TRBV7-2,CASSPPLVVLTGGRAEAFF,TGTGCCAGCAGCCCACCGCTTGTGGTCTTGACAGGGGGTAGGGCTGAAGCTTTCTTT
11,NA,NA,TRBJ1-1,TRBV6-5,CASRTWSSAFF,TGTGCCAGCAGAACTTGGAGTAGCGCTTTCTTT
15,NA,NA,TRBJ1-1,TRBV18,CASSQGLQQNTEAFF,TGTGCCAGCTCACAAGGGTTACAACAGAACACTGAAGCTTTCTTT
15,TRBD2,once,TRBJ2-2,TRBV5-4,CASSFAVGGVGELFF,TGTGCCAGCAGCTTTGCCGTCGGGGGGGTCGGGGAGCTGTTTTTT
13,NA,NA,TRBJ2-1,TRBV7-2,CASSPLTSSGQFF,TGTGCCAGCAGCCCCCTCACTAGCTCTGGGCAGTTCTTC
15,TRBD2,NA,TRBJ2-4,TRBV28,CASSSPGGVKNIQYF,TGTGCCAGCAGTTCCCCCGGGGGGGTCAAAAACATTCAGTACTTC
15,TRBD1,NA,TRBJ2-1,TRBV7-2,CASTPPGGGFNEQFF,TGTGCCAGCACCCCCCCAGGGGGCGGTTTCAATGAGCAGTTCTTC
13,NA,NA,TRBJ1-2,TRBV12-3/TRBV12-4,CASSLTDLGGYTF,TGTGCCAGCAGTTTAACGGACCTCGGGGGCTACACCTTC
14,NA,NA,TRBJ2-3,TRBV7-8,CASSRDGSTDTQYF,TGTGCCAGCAGCAGGGACGGTAGCACAGATACGCAGTATTTT
16,TRBD1,NA,TRBJ1-2,TRBV7-8,CASSFTGTEFNYGYTF,TGTGCCAGCAGCTTTACCGGGACAGAGTTTAACTATGGCTACACCTTC
17,NA,NA,TRBJ2-3,TRBV5-6,CASRRTGTTTGTDTQYF,TGTGCCAGCAGGAGGACAGGGACTACCACCGGCACAGATACGCAGTATTTT
15,TRBD2,NA,TRBJ2-1,TRBV6-5,CASSYVGTSAPEQFF,TGTGCCAGCAGTTACGTGGGGACTAGCGCCCCTGAGCAGTTCTTC
13,NA,NA,TRBJ1-1,TRBV5-5,CASSGDRGTEAFF,TGTGCCAGCAGCGGGGATAGGGGCACTGAAGCTTTCTTT
21,TRBD2,NA,TRBJ2-2,TRBV4-1,CASSHNTGTRFLLVRSGELFF,TGCGCCAGCAGCCACAATACCGGGACTAGGTTTCTATTGGTGCGGTCCGGGGAGCTGTTTTTT
12,NA,NA,TRBJ2-7,TRBV7-9,CASSPLAVQQYF,TGTGCCAGCAGCCCCCTTGCGGTTCAGCAGTACTTC
16,NA,NA,TRBJ2-5,TRBV7-8,CASSLIGAGNQETQYF,TGTGCCAGCAGCTTAATAGGTGCGGGGAACCAAGAGACCCAGTACTTC
15,NA,NA,TRBJ2-3,TRBV7-2,CASSLGTISTDTQYF,TGTGCCAGCAGCTTGGGGACAATAAGCACAGATACGCAGTATTTT
11,NA,NA,TRBJ2-1,TRBV11-3,CASSQGSEQFF,TGTGCCAGCAGCCAGGGGTCAGAGCAGTTCTTC
13,NA,NA,TRBJ1-6,TRBV2,CASMGRGGSPLHF,TGTGCCAGCATGGGCAGGGGTGGGTCACCCCTCCACTTT
12,NA,NA,TRBJ1-2,TRBV7-8,CASSQSGYGYTF,TGTGCCAGCAGCCAGTCGGGTTACGGCTACACCTTC
15,NA,NA,TRBJ2-2,TRBV7-3,CASSLSAGITGELFF,TGTGCCAGCAGCTTATCGGCAGGAATCACCGGGGAGCTGTTTTTT
14,NA,NA,TRBJ2-5,TRBV2,CASRVGGMEETQYF,TGTGCCAGCAGAGTAGGGGGGATGGAAGAGACCCAGTACTTC
17,TRBD2,NA,TRBJ2-1,TRBV5-1,CASSLASSGGSYNEQFF,TGCGCCAGCAGCTTGGCCAGTAGCGGGGGCTCCTACAATGAGCAGTTCTTC
11,NA,NA,TRBJ2-3,TRBV7-2,CAGGAGDTQYF,TGTGCCGGGGGGGCGGGAGATACGCAGTATTTT
13,TRBD2,NA,TRBJ2-5,TRBV19,CASRTSGGETQYF,TGTGCCAGTAGGACTAGCGGGGGAGAGACCCAGTACTTC
15,TRBD1,NA,TRBJ2-5,TRBV6-5,CASSSSGQGEKTQYF,TGTGCCAGCAGTTCCTCGGGACAGGGGGAGAAGACCCAGTACTTC
14,NA,NA,TRBJ2-7,TRBV3-1/TRBV3-2,CASSPQWAYDEQYF,TGTGCCAGCAGCCCCCAGTGGGCCTACGACGAGCAGTACTTC
16,TRBD1,NA,TRBJ2-1,TRBV2,CASSLGQGLSYNEQFF,TGTGCCAGCAGCCTGGGACAGGGGCTCTCCTACAATGAGCAGTTCTTC
15,TRBD1,NA,TRBJ1-1,TRBV6-5,CASSPTGGPVREAFF,TGTGCCAGCAGTCCGACAGGGGGGCCCGTGCGTGAAGCTTTCTTT
13,TRBD1,NA,TRBJ1-6,TRBV12-3/TRBV12-4,CASSSIDREPLHF,TGTGCCAGCAGTTCTATCGACAGGGAACCCCTCCACTTT
15,TRBD1,few,TRBJ1-6,TRBV15,CATSRRTGGGSPLHF,TGTGCCACCAGCAGACGTACAGGGGGTGGTTCACCCCTCCACTTT